The 7 T cell receptor beta chains below all came from one sample that was sequenced in a study of blood T cell repertoires in COVID-19. TCRdb's copy holds only in-frame clones and misses some; the assay was immunoSEQ multiplex PCR. The sample has 200,000 to 250,000 clones, roughly nine tenths seen once; the top ten hold roughly a tenth. The sample was PBMCs or T cells enriched from blood (not recorded which). These receptors were taken from a man in his thirties or forties who had recovered from COVID-19.

This clone was picked up one time. This chain uses TRBV4-1 with TRBJ2-5, with D possibly being TRBD1 (6 bases). This CDR3 region has 15 residues. Germline CDR1 reads MGHRA; CDR2 reads YSYEKL. Trimming cost V 1 base and J 4 bases, with 13 bases left between them. The CDR3 sequence: CASSQGTAPRETQYF. CDR3 nucleotides: TGCGCCAGCAGCCAAGGGACAGCCCCTCGAGAGACCCAGTACTTC.

The chain couples TRBV10-3 to TRBJ2-7, with 15 nucleotides matching TRBD2. This CDR3 spans 18 amino acids. CDR1 is ENHRY and CDR2 is SYGVKD in the germline V gene. V was pared by 8 bases and J by 2 bases, with 13 bases of the junction left unmatched. The CDR3 reads CAIDARGLAGGRTYEQYF. CDR3 DNA: TGTGCCATCGATGCGAGGGGACTAGCGGGGGGCCGAACCTACGAGCAGTACTTC.

The chain carries TRBV19 and TRBJ1-5, with 8 positions matching TRBD1. The germline CDR1 and CDR2 sequences are LNHDA and SQIVND (reference sequence). CDR3 size: 16 residues. V lost 2 bases, J lost 4 bases, and 7 bases stayed unmatched. CDR3 DNA sequence: TGTGCCAGTAGTATATGGGGGACAGGTATGAATCAGCCCCAGCATTTT. Translating gives CASSIWGTGMNQPQHF.

The rearrangement joins TRBV6-5 to TRBJ2-7; 8 bases align to TRBD1. Unmatched junction bases numbered 6, after V lost 11 bases and J lost 3 bases. Per germline, CDR1 MNHEY and CDR2 SVGAGI. This CDR3 comprises 12 residues. CDR3 DNA sequence: TGTGCCCACAGGGGGGAGGACTACGAGCAGTACTTC. It specifies CAHRGEDYEQYF.

The chain is built from TRBV12-3 or TRBV12-4 and TRBJ1-2; no firm D call. V lost 4 bases to trimming and J lost 4 bases, with 10 bases between them. The CDR3 runs 13 residues. The CDR3 protein is CASSSTVTYGYTF. The CDR3 nucleotides read TGTGCCAGCAGTTCCACTGTAACCTATGGCTACACCTTC.

This rearrangement joins TRBV6-5 to TRBJ1-2, with D possibly being TRBD1 (6 bases). Germline CDR1 MNHEY, CDR2 SVGAGI. The V end was cut by 6 bases, the J end by 7 bases, with 15 bases between. This CDR3 is built from 13 residues. For the CDR3, the DNA is TGTGCCAGCAGGCGACAGGCTGATGGTGGCTACACCTTC. It codes for CASRRQADGGYTF.

The chain joins TRBV7-2 to TRBJ1-2; possible D gene TRBD1, 5 bases. Germline V lookup: CDR1 SGHTA, CDR2 FQGNSA. Trimming left V 1 base short and J 5 bases short, with 14 bases between. CDR3 size: 15 residues. Written as DNA, the CDR3 is TGTGCCAGCAGCTTAGTGGCAGGTGGGGGGTATGGCTACACCTTC. Amino acid sequence: CASSLVAGGGYGYTF.